This T cell receptor beta chain was sequenced during a study of cytomegalovirus exposure and HLA in healthy donors. This CDR3 is built from 14 residues. Deletions cut 7 bases from V and 4 bases from J, with 13 bases between. Germline V CDR1 and CDR2: LNHNV, YYDKDF (reference sequence). This PCR relied on a set of 60 Vbeta primers and 13 Jbeta primers. The table came from immunoSEQ multiplex PCR; TCRdb's copy has only in-frame clones and leaves some out. The profile shows more than 95,000 clones, 75% to 85% of them singletons. Worth noting for this clone: Antigen specificity is unknown.

Regarding the study as a whole: The classifier reportedly diagnosed cytomegalovirus status with high specificity and sensitivity.

The clonotype was recovered from a man aged 18 to 29 in good health and CMV-seronegative. The chain links TRBV15 to TRBJ1-4, with D perhaps TRBD1 (6 bases). Sequences were obtained from PBMCs. For the CDR3, the DNA is TGTGCCACCAACACAGGGACGTTTAATGAAAAACTGTTTTTT. It yields the protein CATNTGTFNEKLFF.